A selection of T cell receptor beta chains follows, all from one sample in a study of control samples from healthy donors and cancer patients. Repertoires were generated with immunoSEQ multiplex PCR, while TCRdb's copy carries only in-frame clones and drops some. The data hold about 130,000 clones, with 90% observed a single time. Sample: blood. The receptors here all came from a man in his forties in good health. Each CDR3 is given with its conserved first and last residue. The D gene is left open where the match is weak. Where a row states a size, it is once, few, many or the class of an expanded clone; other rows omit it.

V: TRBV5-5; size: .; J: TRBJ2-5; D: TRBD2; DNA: TGTGCCAGCAGCTTGGACCCGGGACTAGAGGGGACCCAGTACTTC; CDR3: CASSLDPGLEGTQYF
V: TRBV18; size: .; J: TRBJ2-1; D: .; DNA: TGTGCCAGCTCACCACTGGCAGCCTCCGAATACAATGAGCAGTTCTTC; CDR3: CASSPLAASEYNEQFF
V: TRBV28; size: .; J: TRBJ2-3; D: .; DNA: TGTGCCAGCAGTTTGAGCACAGATACGCAGTATTTT; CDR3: CASSLSTDTQYF
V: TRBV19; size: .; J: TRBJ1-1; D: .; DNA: TGTGCCAGTAGTATAGAAAGGGCCACTGAAGCTTTCTTT; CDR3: CASSIERATEAFF
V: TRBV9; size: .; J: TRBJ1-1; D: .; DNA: TGTGCCAGCAAGGGGGAAGACACTGAAGCTTTCTTT; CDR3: CASKGEDTEAFF
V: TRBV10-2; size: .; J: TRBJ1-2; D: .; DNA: TGCGCCAGCAGTGAAAGAAGGATAGGAGGGAACTATGGCTACACCTTC; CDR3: CASSERRIGGNYGYTF
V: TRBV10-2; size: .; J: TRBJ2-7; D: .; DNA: TGCGCCAGCAGTGAGAGCTACGAGCAGTACTTC; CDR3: CASSESYEQYF
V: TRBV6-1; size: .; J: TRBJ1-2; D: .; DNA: TGTGCCAGCAGTGAAGTAGGGGGACCGACCTATGGCTACACCTTC; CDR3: CASSEVGGPTYGYTF
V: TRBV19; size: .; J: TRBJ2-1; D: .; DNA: TGTGCCAGTAGTATAGAGGCCACTGGGCGGGGACGGCAGTTCTTC; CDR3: CASSIEATGRGRQFF
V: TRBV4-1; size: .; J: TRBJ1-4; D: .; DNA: TGCGCCAGCAGCCAGGATGAACGCATGATCAGGAATGAAAAACTGTTTTTT; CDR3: CASSQDERMIRNEKLFF
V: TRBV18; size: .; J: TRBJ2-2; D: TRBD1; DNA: TGTGCCAGCTCAGTGGACAGGGGAAACACCGGGGAGCTGTTTTTT; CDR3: CASSVDRGNTGELFF
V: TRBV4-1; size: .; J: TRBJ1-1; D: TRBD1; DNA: TGCGCCAGCAGCCAAGCCTGGACAGGGGCGAACACTGAAGCTTTCTTT; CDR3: CASSQAWTGANTEAFF
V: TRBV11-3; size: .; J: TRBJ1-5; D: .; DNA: TGTGCCAGCAGCTTACCAACCAGGGCTCTTTCAAATCAGCCCCAGCATTTT; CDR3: CASSLPTRALSNQPQHF
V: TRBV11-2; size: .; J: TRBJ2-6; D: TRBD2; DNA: TGTGCCAGCAGCTTAGTAGGGGGCGGGGGGGCTTCCGGGGCCAACGTCCTGACTTTC; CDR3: CASSLVGGGGASGANVLTF
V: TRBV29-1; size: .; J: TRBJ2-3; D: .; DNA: TGCAGCGTTGAACTAAGGGCCGTTAAGGGAAGGGGTAGCACAGATACGCAGTATTTT; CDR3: CSVELRAVKGRGSTDTQYF
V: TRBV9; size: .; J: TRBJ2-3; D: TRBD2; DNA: TGTGCCAGCAGCACCCGGGACTATCGCGATACGCAGTATTTT; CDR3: CASSTRDYRDTQYF
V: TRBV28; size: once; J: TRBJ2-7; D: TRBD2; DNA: TGTGCCAGCAGTCCCGGGGGGTTACATAGCTCCTACGAGCAGTACTTC; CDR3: CASSPGGLHSSYEQYF
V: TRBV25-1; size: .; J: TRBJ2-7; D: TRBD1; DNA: TGTGCCAGCAGTGAATTGGGACAGGGGAGCGCCTACGAGCAGTACTTC; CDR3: CASSELGQGSAYEQYF
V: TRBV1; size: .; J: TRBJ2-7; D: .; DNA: TGCACCAGCAGCCAAGATGGGGGACAGGGGATATGCTCCTACGAGCAGTACTTC; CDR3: CTSSQDGGQGICSYEQYF